A selection of T cell receptor beta chains follows, all from one sample in a study of T cell changes during pregnancy in multiple sclerosis. This table comes from immunoSEQ multiplex PCR, and its TCRdb copy is limited to in-frame clones, with some not included. This table has approximately 85,000 clones, approximately 90% appearing once. The sample here was peripheral blood, taken in the first trimester of pregnancy. These receptors all stem from a female donor with multiple sclerosis, enrolled in a pregnancy study. CDR3s include the opening cysteine and the closing phenylalanine or tryptophan. D genes are given only for firm matches. Only part of the rows carry a size: once, few, many, or a class if the clone is expanded.

NA,TRBV5-1,TRBJ2-2,NA,CASMRGAANTGELFF,TGCGCCAGCATGCGGGGCGCCGCGAACACCGGGGAGCTGTTTTTT
NA,TRBV15,TRBJ2-1,TRBD2,CATSRETGGLAGGLYNEQFF,TGTGCCACCAGCAGAGAGACCGGAGGGCTAGCGGGGGGTCTCTACAATGAGCAGTTCTTC
NA,TRBV7-7,TRBJ2-3,NA,CASSLDIYSTDTQYF,TGTGCTAGCAGCCTCGACATTTATAGCACAGATACGCAGTATTTT
NA,TRBV18,TRBJ2-7,TRBD1,CASSPGTGSHEQYF,TGTGCCAGCTCACCAGGGACAGGTTCGCACGAGCAGTACTTC
NA,TRBV7-9,TRBJ1-2,TRBD1,CASSSTGTGGGYTF,TGTGCCAGCAGCTCGACCGGGACAGGAGGTGGCTACACCTTC
few,TRBV6-5,TRBJ1-1,NA,CASSYSGRLPEAFF,TGTGCCAGCAGTTACTCGGGCAGGCTCCCCGAAGCTTTCTTT
NA,TRBV28,TRBJ2-3,NA,CASSSSRLGKTPDTQYF,TGTGCCAGCAGTTCCTCCCGACTAGGAAAAACCCCAGATACGCAGTATTTT
NA,TRBV29-1,TRBJ2-5,NA,CSAVGVTETQYF,TGCAGCGCCGTCGGGGTTACGGAGACCCAGTACTTC
NA,TRBV5-6,TRBJ1-3,NA,CASSLGPTISGNTIYF,TGTGCCAGCAGCTTGGGGCCCACAATCTCTGGAAACACCATATATTTT
once,TRBV27,TRBJ2-2,TRBD1,CASSPTGAISTGELFF,TGTGCCAGCAGTCCGACAGGGGCAATAAGTACCGGGGAGCTGTTTTTT
NA,TRBV5-4,TRBJ1-2,TRBD1,CASSLAGGGYTF,TGTGCCAGCAGCTTAGCAGGGGGCGGCTACACCTTC
NA,TRBV7-9,TRBJ2-1,NA,CASSSRSSYNEQFF,TGTGCCAGCAGTTCGCGTAGCTCCTACAATGAGCAGTTCTTC
NA,TRBV6-1,TRBJ2-7,TRBD2,CASSPLAGSNYEQYF,TGTGCCAGCAGTCCACTAGCGGGGTCTAATTACGAGCAGTACTTC
few,TRBV6-1,TRBJ2-7,TRBD2,CASKRERYEQYF,TGTGCCAGTAAGCGGGAGCGGTACGAGCAGTACTTC
NA,TRBV30,TRBJ2-1,TRBD1,CAWRGGTGSFRGYNEQFF,TGTGCCTGGAGGGGGGGGACAGGGAGTTTTCGGGGGTACAATGAGCAGTTCTTC
NA,TRBV5-6,TRBJ2-7,NA,CASSLGQSAYEQYF,TGTGCCAGCAGCTTGGGACAATCCGCCTACGAGCAGTACTTC
NA,TRBV14,TRBJ1-6,NA,CASSQERNSPLHF,TGTGCCAGCAGCCAGGAGAGAAATTCACCCCTCCACTTT